This TCR beta chain came from a study of blood T cell repertoires in COVID-19 (dated by TCRdb to 2020 to 2022). Regarding the complete study: Collaborator samples came from the United States, Italy and Spain and covered acute and convalescent phases of COVID-19. The material from the prospective study consisted of cDNA or gDNA derived from T cells, B-cell-depleted T cells, or PBMCs. Subjects who had been exposed to COVID-19, were actively infected with it, or had recovered from it provided the deeply sampled blood TCRbeta repertoires that made up the dataset. The repertoires were released in a freely available public database meant as a resource for research on the immune response to SARS-CoV-2. The samples were drawn from two sources: the first 160 participants of the ongoing ImmuneRACE study, and 1,000 to 1,500 subjects contributed by 6 global collaborators. The sample metadata nearly always contained a de-identified subject ID, COVID-19 status, age in years and sex. Where available, HLA class I and class II types were obtained from metadata supplied by the sample provider rather than from assay-based typing.

Participants in the prospective study were enrolled through a virtual design, were aged roughly 18 to 100 years, and lived in 20 to 30 United States geographic areas. In the prospective study, cohorts were assigned on the basis of participant-reported clinical history obtained from a screening survey and a study questionnaire. Each participant in the prospective study had whole blood, serum and a nasopharyngeal or oropharyngeal swab collected by mobile phlebotomists. Additional blood draws and questionnaires over an approximately two-month period could optionally be provided by prospective study participants. Before DNA extraction, blood samples from the prospective study were shipped at room temperature or frozen. The investigation overall reported the following: Clinical and demographic metadata were provided uncurated, with the amount varying by source and participant.

As for this clone: It has no known antigen specificity. The input lacks base qualities; no much larger clone sits a single base away.

CDR1 and CDR2, looked up from the germline V gene (reference sequence), are SGHNT and YYREEE. V is cut by 2 bases and J by 7 bases, and the space between the germline ends is 12 bases. The CDR3 sequence holds 14 residues, the cysteine and phenylalanine included. Kept here is only the CDR3 DNA, which spans 42 bases and is read in frame from base 1. TCRbeta CDR3 regions were amplified from genomic DNA using the immunoSEQ Assay, a bias-controlled multiplex PCR. For the original study's pipeline: Within the assay, amplification of reference gene primers was used to estimate how many nucleated cells each sample contained. Sequence reads were collapsed and filtered to measure the absolute abundance of every unique TCRbeta CDR3 rearrangement. For each sample, productive Simpson clonality was calculated as the square root of Simpson's diversity index over productive rearrangements. What TCRdb holds here is the immuneACCESS table cut down to in-frame rearrangements. Part of the clones is not present; checked against another copy, under half of the missing clones reflect an unresolved V gene, and the others are unexplained. V and J calls and clone size are given by that table; D and trimming were obtained from the DNA. The sample records around 130,000 clones, approximately 84% of which are singletons. More than 3% of the sample rests with the top ten.

The sequence was collected from a woman between 50 and 59 years old with acute COVID-19. This chain is built from TRBV5-4 and TRBJ1-4; TRBD1 is a weak D gene call, 5 bases matching. Specimen: PBMCs or T cells enriched from blood (not recorded which). CDR3 sequence: CASSFSGIGEKLFF. The nucleotide sequence reads TGTGCCAGCAGCTTTTCAGGGATTGGTGAAAAACTGTTTTTT.